A selection of T cell receptor beta chains follows, all from one sample in a study of T-cell reconstitution after alpha-beta-depleted transplantation in children. TCRdb reanalysed the PCR reads using MiXCR and keeps one entry per CDR3 protein. The sample holds 280,000 or so distinct CDR3 sequences, about 9.9% seen once. Sequences were derived from peripheral blood, sampled 180 days after TCRalphabeta/CD19-depleted stem cell transplant. Source of these receptors: a male patient under 10 years old who had a stem cell transplant for chronic granulomatous disease, so the T cells may come from the graft donor. Both conserved end residues are part of each CDR3. The D gene is left open where the match is weak. Clone sizes are given selectively: once, few, many, or a class where the clone is expanded.

clone_size	v_call	j_call	d_call	cdr3_length	cdr3_nt	cdr3_aa
many	TRBV4-3	TRBJ2-1	TRBD2	16	TGCGCCAGCAGCCAGGAGCTAGCGGGGGGGTACAATGAGCAGTTCTTC	CASSQELAGGYNEQFF
many	TRBV20-1	TRBJ1-2	.	13	TGCAGTGCTAGGACAGTCGGCACGAGTGGCTACACCTTC	CSARTVGTSGYTF
many	TRBV12-3/TRBV12-4	TRBJ2-3	.	12	TGTGCCAGCAGTGGGTACACAGATACGCAGTATTTT	CASSGYTDTQYF
many	TRBV7-9	TRBJ1-3	.	13	TGTGCCAGCAGGCCCAGCTCTGGAAACACCATATATTTT	CASRPSSGNTIYF
many	TRBV29-1	TRBJ1-2	.	12	TGCAGCTTCCGGACGGTTGACTATGGCTACACCTTC	CSFRTVDYGYTF
many	TRBV6-4	TRBJ1-1	.	13	TGTGCCAGCAGTGAGTACCGAAACACTGAAGCTTTCTTT	CASSEYRNTEAFF
many	TRBV10-3	TRBJ2-1	.	13	TGTGCCATCAGTGAGCCGCCACGGGATGAGCAGTTCTTC	CAISEPPRDEQFF
few	TRBV20-1	TRBJ2-3	.	19	TGCAGTGCGGCTAGGGACAGGGGGATGAAGCTAGCGGGAGTCGATACGCAGTATTTT	CSAARDRGMKLAGVDTQYF
many	TRBV25-1	TRBJ2-7	.	14	TGTGCCAGCAGTGATTTCCCGGGGAACTACGAGCAGTACTTC	CASSDFPGNYEQYF
many	TRBV6-1	TRBJ1-1	.	15	TGTGCCAGCGCCCGGGGGGCGGTTGCGAACACTGAAGCTTTCTTT	CASARGAVANTEAFF
many	TRBV18	TRBJ1-1	TRBD1	14	TGTGCCAGCTCACCCGGACAGGCGAACACTGAAGCTTTCTTT	CASSPGQANTEAFF
many	TRBV5-1	TRBJ2-2	.	15	TGCGCCAGCAGCTTTCCAGCGGGGAACACCGGGGAGCTGTTTTTT	CASSFPAGNTGELFF
many	TRBV29-1	TRBJ2-1	TRBD2	14	TGCAGCGCGCTAGCGGGAGGGCCTTTGAATGAGCAGTTCTTC	CSALAGGPLNEQFF
many	TRBV11-2	TRBJ2-6	.	18	TGTGCCAGCAGCTTTTGGGGGGGACAGACCTCTGGGGCCAACGTCCTGACTTTC	CASSFWGGQTSGANVLTF
many	TRBV7-9	TRBJ2-2	TRBD1	17	TGTGCCAGCAGCTTAAGCGTGACAGGGGAGCCTACCGGGGAGCTGTTTTTT	CASSLSVTGEPTGELFF
many	TRBV20-1	TRBJ2-2	TRBD2	16	TGCAGTGCTAGGCGCGGGACTAGCGGTTCCACCGGGGAGCTGTTTTTT	CSARRGTSGSTGELFF
once	TRBV19	TRBJ2-1	TRBD2	16	TGTGCCAGTGGTACTAGCGGGAGGGCCCCCTACAATGAGCAGTTCTTC	CASGTSGRAPYNEQFF
few	TRBV3-1	TRBJ2-1	TRBD2	15	TGTGCCAGCAGACCCAGCGGGAACTCCTACAATGAGCAGTTCTTC	CASRPSGNSYNEQFF
.	TRBV21-1	TRBJ2-3	.	15	TGTGCCAGCAGCAAAGGGGAAGTCCGCACAGATACGCAGTATTTT	CASSKGEVRTDTQYF
many	TRBV5-1	TRBJ2-7	.	14	TGCGCCAGCAGCTTGGCTCTCCCACCCTACGAGCAGTACTTC	CASSLALPPYEQYF
.	TRBV28	TRBJ1-2	.	12	TGTTCCAGTAGTCCAGGCTACTATGGCTATACCTTC	CSSSPGYYGYTF
many	TRBV27	TRBJ1-1	.	15	TGTGCCAGCAGCCTAACCCGGACGAAGAACACTGAAGCTTTCTTT	CASSLTRTKNTEAFF
.	TRBV7-6	TRBJ2-7	TRBD2	16	TGTGCCAGCAGCCCCGGAGCTAGCGGGGGAAGCTACGAGCAGTACTTC	CASSPGASGGSYEQYF
many	TRBV11-2	TRBJ2-7	.	14	TGTGCCAGCAGCCCTACAGGGAACGGGTACGAGCAGTACTTC	CASSPTGNGYEQYF
many	TRBV20-1	TRBJ1-2	TRBD1	14	TGCAGTGCTACAGGAGGACAGGGGGAATATGGCTACACCTTC	CSATGGQGEYGYTF
.	TRBV19	TRBJ1-1	TRBD1	14	TGTGCCAGTATAAGGACAGGGGGATGGACTGAAGCTTTCTTT	CASIRTGGWTEAFF
many	TRBV7-6	TRBJ1-2	.	13	TGTGCCAGCAGCGCACCCGGGGGATATGGCTACACCTTC	CASSAPGGYGYTF
.	TRBV19	TRBJ2-1	TRBD1	16	TGTGCCAGTATCGAGACAGGGGGCGCCGAACAATGGGAGCAGTTCTTC	CASIETGGAEQWEQFF
many	TRBV20-1	TRBJ2-7	.	13	TGCAGTGCAACGGGACCGGGACCCTACGAGCAGTACTTC	CSATGPGPYEQYF
many	TRBV29-1	TRBJ2-1	.	13	TGCAGCGTTGAAGGTCAACCGAACAATGAGCAGTTCTTC	CSVEGQPNNEQFF
many	TRBV5-5	TRBJ2-1	TRBD1	15	TGTGCCAGCAGTCTACAGGGGATTCAAGATACAAAGCAGTTCTTC	CASSLQGIQDTKQFF
many	TRBV5-1	TRBJ2-5	.	13	TGCGCCAGCAGCGGACTTAGGCAAGAGACCCAGTACTTC	CASSGLRQETQYF
few	TRBV15	TRBJ2-6	.	21	TGTGCCACCAGCAGACCGACTCGGATATTCTCTCAACTCTCTGGGGCCAACGTCCTGACTTTC	CATSRPTRIFSQLSGANVLTF
few	TRBV19	TRBJ2-1	.	15	TGTGCCAGTAGTGAGGGGGACGGATCTTACAATGAGCAGTTCTTC	CASSEGDGSYNEQFF
.	TRBV4-2	TRBJ2-3	TRBD1	18	TGTGCCATCAGCCCCCTAGCCCGGACAGGGGGTCGCACAGATACGCAGTATTTT	CAISPLARTGGRTDTQYF
many	TRBV29-1	TRBJ2-4	TRBD1	15	TGCAGCGTTGCCCCACCCAGGGGGCCCAAAAACATTCAGTACTTC	CSVAPPRGPKNIQYF
many	TRBV5-1	TRBJ2-7	TRBD1	14	TGCGCCAGCAGCTTGAAGGGGGCCTCCTACGAGCAGTACTTC	CASSLKGASYEQYF
few	TRBV30	TRBJ2-4	TRBD2	14	TGTGCCTGGAGAGCGGGAGAATTTGCGAACATTCAGTACTTC	CAWRAGEFANIQYF
many	TRBV20-1	TRBJ1-1	TRBD1	14	TGCAGTGCTCTCCCAGGGGGGTGGGACACTGAAGCTTTCTTT	CSALPGGWDTEAFF
.	TRBV7-9	TRBJ1-1	.	11	TGTGCCAGCTGCCAGAACACTGAAGCTTTCTTT	CASCQNTEAFF
many	TRBV6-2/TRBV6-3	TRBJ2-5	TRBD2	12	TGTGCCACCAGAGCGGGAGGGGAGACCCAGTACTTC	CATRAGGETQYF
many	TRBV12-3/TRBV12-4	TRBJ1-5	.	14	TGTGCCAGCAGTTTAAGGACGAGCAATCAGCCCCAGCATTTT	CASSLRTSNQPQHF
many	TRBV15	TRBJ2-2	.	15	TGTGCCACCAGTCGGGGGATCTCGAACACCGGGGAGCTGTTTTTT	CATSRGISNTGELFF
many	TRBV5-1	TRBJ1-1	TRBD1	14	TGCGCCAGCAGCCTGGACAGGCTGAACACTGAAGCTTTCTTT	CASSLDRLNTEAFF
many	TRBV11-2	TRBJ2-2	.	14	TGTGCCAGCAGCAGCTTTAGGTCCGCCGGGGAGCTGTTTTTT	CASSSFRSAGELFF
many	TRBV7-2	TRBJ2-5	TRBD2	15	TGTGCCAGCGGCAGCCGGTCGGGACTAGGAGAGACCCAGTACTTC	CASGSRSGLGETQYF